The TCR beta chain under discussion was sequenced for a study of shared clonotypes between healthy human individuals. Study-level findings and limits: Clonotype sharing across donors was expected to vary with sequencing depth.

Comments on this clone: Its antigen is unknown.

The repertoire was sequenced with immunoSEQ multiplex PCR; TCRdb's copy has only in-frame clones and lacks some. The table has hundreds of thousands of clones, 95% to 98% seen once; the top ten hold 0.25% to 0.35%. CD8 cells classed as naive were CD45RO-negative and positively selected for CCR7, excluding terminally differentiated effector memory CD45RA+ cells. The receptor comes from a man in his thirties or forties in good health. Sequencing was carried out using naive CD8+ T cells sorted from blood.

CDR3 DNA: TGTGCCAGCAGCTTAAGCGGGCAGGGGTCGGTGGAAAAACTGTTTTTT. Encoded protein: CASSLSGQGSVEKLFF. V and J are TRBV7-9 and TRBJ1-4, with D tentatively TRBD1 (6 bases). The CDR3 spans 16 residues. V lost 2 bases and J 8 bases, leaving 18 bases between the germline ends. Germline CDR1 and CDR2: SEHNR and FQNEAQ (reference sequence).